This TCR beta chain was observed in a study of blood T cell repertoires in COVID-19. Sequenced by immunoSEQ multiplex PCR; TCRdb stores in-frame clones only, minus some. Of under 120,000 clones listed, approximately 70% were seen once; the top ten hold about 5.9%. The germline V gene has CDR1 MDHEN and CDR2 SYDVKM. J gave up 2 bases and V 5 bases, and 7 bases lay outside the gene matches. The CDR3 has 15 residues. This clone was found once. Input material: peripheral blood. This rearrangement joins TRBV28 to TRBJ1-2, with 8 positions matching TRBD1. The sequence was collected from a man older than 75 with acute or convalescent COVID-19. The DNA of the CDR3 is TGTGCCAGCAGTACTACGACAGGGGTGAACTATGGCTACACCTTC. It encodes CASSTTTGVNYGYTF.